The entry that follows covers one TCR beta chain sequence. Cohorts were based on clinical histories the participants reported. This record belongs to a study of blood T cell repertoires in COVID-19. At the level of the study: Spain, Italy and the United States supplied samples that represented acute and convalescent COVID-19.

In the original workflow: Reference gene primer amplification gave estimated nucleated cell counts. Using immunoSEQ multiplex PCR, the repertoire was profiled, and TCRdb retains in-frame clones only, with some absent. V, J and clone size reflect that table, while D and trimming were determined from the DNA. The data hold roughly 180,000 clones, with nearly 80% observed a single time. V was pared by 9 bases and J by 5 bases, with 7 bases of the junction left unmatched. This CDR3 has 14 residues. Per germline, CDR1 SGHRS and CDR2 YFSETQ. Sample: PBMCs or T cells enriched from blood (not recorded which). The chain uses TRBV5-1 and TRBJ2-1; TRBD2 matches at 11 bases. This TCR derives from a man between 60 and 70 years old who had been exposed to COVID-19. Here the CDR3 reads CATTGTSGNNEQFF. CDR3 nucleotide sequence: TGCGCCACCACCGGGACTAGCGGCAACAATGAGCAGTTCTTC.